Shown below are 21 T cell receptor beta chains from a single sample sequenced in a study of cytomegalovirus exposure and HLA in healthy donors. The PCR was carried out with 60 Vbeta primers and 13 Jbeta primers. Produced via immunoSEQ multiplex PCR; TCRdb's table is partial and in-frame only. This sample has about 190,000 clones, with about 86% found just once. The sample was PBMCs. These TCRs come from a woman between 18 and 29 years old in good health and CMV-seropositive.

The rearrangement joins TRBV11-2 to TRBJ2-1; the match to TRBD2 covers 8 bases. CDR1 and CDR2 (germline): SGHAT, FQNNGV. The ends lost 2 bases at V and 7 bases at J; junction bases unmatched: 10. The CDR3 consists of 16 residues. In DNA, the CDR3 is TGTGCCAGCAGCTTAACGGGGGGGCAGTGGACGAATGAGCAGTTCTTC. This codes for CASSLTGGQWTNEQFF.

The rearrangement links TRBV2 to TRBJ1-4; 7 positions agree with TRBD1. J gave up 8 bases and V 6 bases, and 6 bases lay outside the gene matches. CDR1 SNHLY and CDR2 FYNNEI come from the germline V gene. CDR3 length equals 13 residues. The CDR3 is CASRLDRVEKLFF. The CDR3 region has the DNA TGTGCCAGCAGATTAGACAGGGTGGAAAAACTGTTTTTT.

This chain links TRBV6-1 with TRBJ1-5, with D maybe TRBD1 (6 bases). Germline-derived CDR1 and CDR2 are MNHNS and SASEGT. The V end was cut by 5 bases, the J end by 1 base, with 9 bases between. This CDR3 spans 14 amino acids. As DNA, the CDR3 is TGTGCCAGCAGTACAGGGTCCAGCAATCAGCCCCAGCATTTT. It specifies CASSTGSSNQPQHF.

This rearrangement joins TRBV19 to TRBJ2-5; D possibly corresponds to TRBD2 (5 bases). The germline V and J ends were trimmed by 5 bases and 4 bases, with 20 bases remaining between them. The CDR3 loop spans 16 amino acids. Germline V CDR1 and CDR2: LNHDA, SQIVND (reference sequence). The CDR3 region is CASSGPAGRGLETQYF. In nucleotides, the CDR3 is TGTGCCAGTAGTGGGCCGGCGGGCCGAGGGTTAGAGACCCAGTACTTC.

V is TRBV14 and J is TRBJ1-2; 8 bases line up with TRBD1. With V trimmed by 2 bases and J by 3 bases, 2 bases remained unmatched. Germline lookup yields CDR1 SGHDN and CDR2 FVKESK. The CDR3 sequence is 14 residues long. Written as DNA, the CDR3 is TGTGCCAGCAGCCAACTGGACAGGGACTATGGCTACACCTTC. Its protein is CASSQLDRDYGYTF.

The chain links TRBV5-1 to TRBJ2-5, with 14 bases aligning to TRBD2. Germline lookup yields CDR1 SGHRS and CDR2 YFSETQ. The CDR3 covers 14 residues. V was pared by 5 bases and J by 3 bases, with 0 bases of the junction left unmatched. The CDR3 is CASRTSGGEETQYF. The CDR3 DNA follows: TGCGCCAGCAGGACTAGCGGGGGGGAAGAGACCCAGTACTTC.

The chain recombines TRBV7-2 with TRBJ1-2, with D unresolved. The CDR3 totals 13 residues. V was pared by 3 bases and J by 9 bases, with 14 bases between. Germline lookup yields CDR1 SGHTA and CDR2 FQGNSA. The chain's CDR3 is CASSFAASHSYTF. The CDR3 DNA follows: TGTGCCAGCAGCTTTGCGGCCTCGCATAGCTACACCTTC.

The chain uses TRBV4-2 and TRBJ2-3, with 12 bases identical to TRBD2. The CDR3 length is 17 residues. Germline trimming cut 4 bases from V and 8 bases from J; bases unmatched to any gene: 13. Germline values: CDR1 LGHNA, CDR2 YNFKEQ. CDR3 protein: CASSLSTSGGTSGTQYF. DNA for the CDR3: TGTGCCAGCAGCCTTTCGACTAGCGGGGGTACCTCGGGTACGCAGTATTTT.

V is TRBV6-5 and J is TRBJ1-3; a weak D match, TRBD1 (6 bases). Looked up from germline, CDR1 is MNHEY and CDR2 is SVGAGI. The ends were cut back, 2 bases at V and 0 bases at J, with 11 bases in the middle. This CDR3 has 16 residues. CDR3 amino acids: CASSYTGTSSGNTIYF. The CDR3 nucleotides are TGTGCCAGCAGTTACACAGGGACCAGCTCTGGAAACACCATATATTTT.

The chain is built from TRBV2 and TRBJ2-1; D might be TRBD2 (5 bases). CDR1 and CDR2 from the germline V gene are SNHLY and FYNNEI. The V gene lost 9 bases and the J gene lost 9 bases, with 12 bases spanning the gap. The CDR3 loop spans 11 amino acids. CDR3 loop: CASRSRGEQFF. In DNA, the CDR3 is TGTGCCAGTAGGTCTCGGGGTGAGCAGTTCTTC.

This clone showed up just a few times. This sequence joins TRBV6-4 and TRBJ1-1; TRBD1 matches 8 bases. Germline CDR1 reads MRHNA; CDR2 reads SNTAGT. V lost 0 bases and J lost 2; bases outside the gene matches: 14. The CDR3 covers 19 residues. CDR3 sequence reads: CASSDSKPLQGESNTEAFF. CDR3 sequence (DNA): TGTGCCAGCAGTGACTCGAAGCCCTTACAGGGGGAAAGCAACACTGAAGCTTTCTTT.

The count of this clone is one. The gene calls are TRBV19 and TRBJ2-7, with no clear D. Trimming shortened V by 3 bases and J by 1 base, and 13 bases separated the two germline ends. Germline CDR1 reads LNHDA; CDR2 reads SQIVND (reference sequence). The length of the CDR3 is 15 residues. The CDR3 coding sequence is TGTGCCAGTAGTATTCGTTATCACAGTTCCTACGAGCAGTACTTC. Protein sequence: CASSIRYHSSYEQYF.

V and J are TRBV9 and TRBJ1-1; D unclear. Germline values: CDR1 SGDLS, CDR2 YYNGEE. Trimming pared 3 bases from V and 4 bases from J, leaving 10 bases between. The CDR3 is 13 residues long. The CDR3 DNA sequence: TGTGCCAGCAGCGGAACAGATACCACTGAAGCTTTCTTT. Amino acid sequence: CASSGTDTTEAFF.

The sample holds one count of this clone. The chain recombines TRBV28 with TRBJ2-1; 7 nucleotides line up with TRBD2. In germline, CDR1 is MDHEN, CDR2 SYDVKM. There are 14 residues in the CDR3. V gave up 8 bases and J gave up 9 bases; unmatched junction bases: 13. The CDR3 loop is CASSVPSGMREQFF. The CDR3 DNA reads TGTGCCAGCTCCGTTCCTAGCGGTATGCGTGAGCAGTTCTTC.

V and J are TRBV27 and TRBJ1-1; 9 bases align to TRBD1. Germline loops: CDR1 MNHEY, CDR2 SMNVEV (reference sequence). This CDR3 spans 14 amino acids. V trimming: 4 bases; J trimming: 5 bases; junction bases outside the gene matches: 5. The CDR3 is CASSSGTGRTEAFF. In nucleotides, the CDR3 is TGTGCCAGCAGTTCCGGGACAGGGAGGACTGAAGCTTTCTTT.

The rearrangement links TRBV2 to TRBJ2-4, with 8 positions matching TRBD1. V dropped 7 bases and J dropped 6; count of bases not matched to a gene: 5. The CDR3 is made up of 13 amino acids. CDR1 is SNHLY, CDR2 FYNNEI, per germline. Here the CDR3 DNA reads TGTGCCAGCACTCTTGGACAGGGAAACATTCAGTACTTC. This gives the protein CASTLGQGNIQYF.

The chain links TRBV12-2 to TRBJ2-3; the table's TRBD2 call for D was not verified on the DNA. TRBV12-2 is assigned pseudogene status. The CDR3 extends over 17 amino acids. Here the CDR3 reads CASRLVVAGSDTDTQYF. The CDR3, as DNA: TGTGCAAGTCGCTTAGTAGTAGCGGGGAGTGACACAGATACGCAGTATTTT.

J is TRBJ1-3 and V is TRBV28, with D possibly matching TRBD1 (5 bases). CDR3 length equals 14 residues. Germline V gives CDR1 MDHEN, CDR2 SYDVKM. Between the trimmed V and J ends, which lost 4 bases and 6 bases, there was a span of 13 bases. The CDR3 nucleotides read TGTGCCAGCAGTTACAGGTCCTCGACAAACACCATATATTTT. Translated, it gives CASSYRSSTNTIYF.

The rearrangement links TRBV5-1 to TRBJ1-1; D gene unclear. Per germline, CDR1 SGHRS and CDR2 YFSETQ. V dropped 1 base and J dropped 7 bases, with 20 bases sitting between them. The CDR3 loop spans 16 amino acids. The CDR3 DNA sequence: TGCGCCAGCAGCTTGTGGAAGGGAAGGAGGCCTAATGAAGCTTTCTTT. It specifies CASSLWKGRRPNEAFF.

In regard to this clone: This same CDR3 is encoded by further DNA sequences in the sample. The chain recombines TRBV5-1 with TRBJ1-5; D remains unclear. Germline V gives CDR1 SGHRS, CDR2 YFSETQ. V was shortened by 0 bases and J by 2 bases, with 9 bases between the two germline ends. The CDR3 has 15 amino acids. CDR3 loop: CASSLGTGGNQPQHF. CDR3 coding DNA: TGCGCCAGCAGCTTGGGGACTGGGGGCAATCAGCCCCAGCATTTT.

The V and J genes are TRBV13 and TRBJ2-6; 9 bases map to TRBD2. Germline values: CDR1 PRHDT, CDR2 FYEKMQ (reference sequence). Unmatched junction bases numbered 6, after V lost 4 bases and J lost 2 bases. The CDR3 sequence is 17 residues long. CDR3 protein: CASSSPSGATGANVLTF. In nucleotides, the CDR3 is TGTGCCAGCAGCTCCCCTAGCGGGGCAACTGGGGCCAACGTCCTGACTTTC. Full variable domain (missing parts from reference TRBV13 and TRBJ2-6): AAGVIQSPRHLIKEKRETATLKCYPIPRHDTVYWYQQGPGQDPQFLISFYEKMQSDKGSIPDRFSAQQFSDYHSELNMSSLELGDSALYFCASSSPSGATGANVLTFGAGSRLTVL.